One and the same sample provided the 28 T cell receptor beta chains below, sequenced in a study of blood T cell repertoires in COVID-19. Repertoires were generated with immunoSEQ multiplex PCR, while TCRdb's copy carries only in-frame clones and drops some. The repertoire includes roughly 110,000 clones, more than 80% of them detected once, and around 5.5% sits in the top ten. Material: peripheral blood. Every receptor here comes from a woman in her fifties or sixties with COVID-19, enrolled during active disease.

The table lists this clone with a few counts. The rearrangement links TRBV20-1 to TRBJ1-1; 7 nucleotides line up with TRBD1. This CDR3 comprises 10 residues. Losses at the gene ends were 6 bases for V and 10 bases for J; bases not matched to a gene: 5. Per germline, CDR1 DFQATT and CDR2 SNEGSKA (reference sequence). This CDR3 reads CSALTGIAFF. The DNA for the CDR3 is TGCAGTGCCTTGACAGGGATAGCTTTCTTT.

V gene TRBV11-3 combines with J gene TRBJ2-7; the D gene is possibly TRBD2 (6 bases). The CDR3 contains 15 residues. Between the trimmed V and J ends, which lost 1 base and 0 bases, there was a span of 10 bases. CDR1 SGHNT and CDR2 YENEEA come from the germline V gene. The CDR3 region is CASSLGGTPSYEQYF. CDR3 nucleotide sequence: TGTGCCAGCAGCTTAGGGGGGACTCCCTCCTACGAGCAGTACTTC.

The chain has TRBV24-1 and TRBJ1-5; D uncertain. CDR1 KGHDR and CDR2 SFDVKD come from the germline V gene. Trimming took off 7 bases at V and 0 bases at J, with 12 bases between the two ends. The CDR3 consists of 15 residues. DNA of the CDR3: TGTGCCACCAGCCCCCGGGGTGATAGCAATCAGCCCCAGCATTTT. Translating gives CATSPRGDSNQPQHF.

The rearrangement joins TRBV7-8 to TRBJ2-3, with TRBD2 matching 7 bases. This CDR3 comprises 16 residues. Germline assignment: CDR1 SGHVS and CDR2 FQNEAQ. Trimming at V came to 8 bases and at J to 1 base, leaving 12 bases not matched to a gene. The chain's CDR3 is CASSPSRAGGTDTQYF. The CDR3 region has the DNA TGTGCCAGCTCCCCTTCCCGGGCGGGGGGCACAGATACGCAGTATTTT.

The chain couples TRBV7-2 to TRBJ1-3; TRBD1 aligns across 7 bases. V lost 0 bases and J lost 3; bases outside the gene matches: 5. CDR1 is SGHTA, CDR2 FQGNSA, per germline. This CDR3 region has 16 residues. The CDR3 region has the DNA TGTGCCAGCAGCTTAGCGGGCAGGGGGTTTGGAAACACCATATATTTT. Its protein is CASSLAGRGFGNTIYF.

CDR3 region: CASSVGTGHLLNEQFF. CDR3 coding DNA: TGTGCCAGCAGCGTAGGGACAGGCCATCTGCTCAATGAGCAGTTCTTC. The rearrangement links TRBV9 to TRBJ2-1; 7 bases are a match to TRBD1. Germline trimming cut 0 bases from V and 6 bases from J; bases unmatched to any gene: 9. The CDR3 has 16 residues. Germline lookup yields CDR1 SGDLS and CDR2 YYNGEE.

The V and J genes are TRBV10-3 and TRBJ1-1; 7 nucleotides agree with TRBD1. The germline V gene encodes CDR1 ENHRY and CDR2 SYGVKD. V gave up 5 bases and J gave up 7 bases; unmatched junction bases: 4. This CDR3 has 12 amino acids. CDR3 sequence reads: CAISKGQIEAFF. The CDR3 DNA is TGTGCCATCAGTAAGGGACAGATTGAAGCTTTCTTT.

This clone appeared once. The genes are TRBV3-1 (or the pseudogene TRBV3-2) and TRBJ2-1; 8 bases match TRBD2. This CDR3 region has 15 residues. Germline values: CDR1 LGHDT, CDR2 YNNKEL (reference sequence). Trimming took 4 bases from V and 3 from J; bases not matched to a gene: 5. CDR3: CASSPGLELYNEQFF. In DNA, the CDR3 is TGTGCCAGCAGCCCGGGACTAGAACTCTACAATGAGCAGTTCTTC.

The chain is built from TRBV27 and TRBJ1-4; D might be TRBD1 (6 bases). This CDR3 spans 13 amino acids. CDR1 MNHEY and CDR2 SMNVEV come from the germline V gene (reference sequence). V was clipped by 6 bases and J by 6 bases, with 11 bases between them. CDR3 loop: CASRGRGDEKLFF. The CDR3, as DNA: TGTGCCAGCAGAGGCAGGGGTGATGAAAAACTGTTTTTT.

J is TRBJ1-1 and V is TRBV3-1 (or the pseudogene TRBV3-2); perhaps TRBD1 as D (5 bases). CDR1 and CDR2 (germline): LGHDT, YNNKEL (reference sequence). V shed 2 bases and J shed 7 bases, with 11 bases lying between them. The CDR3 contains 13 residues. This CDR3 is CASSQQGPNEAFF. The DNA for the CDR3 is TGTGCCAGCAGCCAACAGGGCCCCAATGAAGCTTTCTTT.

V gene TRBV5-1 combines with J gene TRBJ2-5; D unclear. Looked up from germline, CDR1 is SGHRS and CDR2 is YFSETQ. The CDR3 loop spans 12 amino acids. The V and J ends lost 5 bases and 2 bases respectively, with 7 bases between them. The CDR3 here is CASRIQQETQYF. As DNA, the CDR3 is TGCGCCAGCAGGATACAACAAGAGACCCAGTACTTC.

V gene TRBV6-6 combines with J gene TRBJ1-1; D is possibly TRBD1 (6 bases). Germline V gene sequence: CDR1 MNHNY, CDR2 SVGAGI (reference sequence). CDR3 length equals 15 residues. Trimming shortened V by 0 bases and J by 3 bases, and 11 bases separated the two germline ends. The CDR3 sequence is CASSYSPGVDTEAFF. Written as DNA, the CDR3 is TGTGCCAGCAGTTACTCGCCAGGGGTGGACACTGAAGCTTTCTTT.

The chain has TRBV6-5 and TRBJ2-5; TRBD2 agrees at 8 bases. The trim removed 11 bases at V and 4 bases at J, leaving 3 bases unmatched. CDR3 length equals 11 residues. Germline V gives CDR1 MNHEY, CDR2 SVGAGI. DNA of the CDR3: TGTGCCCTCCGGGAGGGAGAGACCCAGTACTTC. Translation gives CALREGETQYF.

This clone appeared once. The gene calls are TRBV7-9 and TRBJ1-5; D perhaps matches TRBD1 (5 bases). CDR1 and CDR2 from the germline V gene are SEHNR and FQNEAQ (reference sequence). V was trimmed by 0 bases and J by 7 bases, leaving 10 bases between them. The CDR3 consists of 14 residues. The CDR3 bases are TGTGCCAGCAGCTTAGCTGGGGGGTGGCAGCCCCAGCATTTT. It encodes CASSLAGGWQPQHF.

The V call is TRBV10-3, the J call TRBJ1-2; D remains unclear. The CDR3 sequence is 12 residues long. CDR1 ENHRY and CDR2 SYGVKD come from the germline V gene. With 3 bases removed from V and 4 bases from J, the gap between germline ends came to 6 bases. The CDR3 spells CAISDSLYGYTF. In DNA, the CDR3 is TGTGCCATCAGTGATTCTCTCTATGGCTACACCTTC.

The chain uses TRBV27 and TRBJ2-7, with 9 bases fitting TRBD1. Germline V gene data show CDR1 as MNHEY and CDR2 as SMNVEV (reference sequence). This CDR3 is 15 amino acids long. V gave up 4 bases and J gave up 2 bases; unmatched junction bases: 6. This CDR3 is CASSSGQGRAYEQYF. CDR3 DNA sequence: TGTGCCAGCAGTTCCGGACAGGGGAGAGCCTACGAGCAGTACTTC.

The chain links TRBV1 to TRBJ2-1; the table's D call, TRBD2, was not checked against the DNA. TRBV1 is deemed a pseudogene. This CDR3 contains 16 residues. The CDR3 is CTSSQDEASLNGEQFF. The CDR3 DNA follows: TGCACCAGCAGCCAAGATGAAGCTAGTCTTAATGGTGAGCAGTTCTTC.

This clone was recorded once. The chain has TRBV5-8 and TRBJ2-4; TRBD1 is a possible D gene (6 bases). Trimming cost V 5 bases and J 3 bases, with 15 bases left between them. Per germline, CDR1 SGHTS and CDR2 YDEGEE. The CDR3 sequence is 15 residues long. This CDR3 is CASRSGAEVKNIQYF. For the CDR3, the DNA is TGTGCCAGCAGGTCAGGGGCAGAAGTCAAAAACATTCAGTACTTC.

The rearrangement joins TRBV5-5 to TRBJ1-1; a possible D gene is TRBD1 (5 bases). V gave up 2 bases and J gave up 1 base, with 15 bases separating them. Germline loops: CDR1 SGHKS, CDR2 YYEKEE (reference sequence). This CDR3 is 16 amino acids long. CDR3 in DNA: TGTGCCAGCAGCTTCAGCGGGGGTTTAGGGAACACTGAAGCTTTCTTT. Translation: CASSFSGGLGNTEAFF.

The rearrangement uses TRBV9 and TRBJ1-1; 8 bases are shared with TRBD1. Germline V gene lookup returns CDR1 SGDLS and CDR2 YYNGEE. The CDR3 is 13 amino acids. J gave up 11 bases and V 3 bases, and 9 bases lay outside the gene matches. Written as DNA, the CDR3 is TGTGCCAGCAGCGCCTTCACAGGGGGAAAGGCTTTCTTT. Residues: CASSAFTGGKAFF.

The chain joins TRBV4-1 to TRBJ2-1, with a weak D call TRBD2 (7 bases). Germline CDR1 reads MGHRA; CDR2 reads YSYEKL. Trimming shortened V by 1 base and J by 7 bases, and 14 bases separated the two germline ends. This CDR3 spans 15 amino acids. As DNA, the CDR3 is TGCGCCAGCAGCCAAGGTGGGGGGGCAGGGAATGAGCAGTTCTTC. It translates to CASSQGGGAGNEQFF.

The rearrangement joins TRBV5-1 to TRBJ1-2; D is possibly TRBD1 (5 bases). The CDR3 consists of 15 residues. Germline V gene sequence: CDR1 SGHRS, CDR2 YFSETQ. The V end was cut by 6 bases, the J end by 4 bases, with 19 bases between. In nucleotides, the CDR3 is TGCGCCAGCACCCGGGGGGAGGGACCCCTCTATGGCTACACCTTC. Residues: CASTRGEGPLYGYTF.

The rearrangement links TRBV29-1 to TRBJ2-7; tentatively, D is TRBD1 (5 bases). This CDR3 comprises 12 residues. Germline CDR1 is SQVTM and CDR2 is ANQGSEA. V was shortened by 4 bases and J by 6 bases, with 13 bases between the two germline ends. This CDR3 is CSVVLQGFEQYF. Here the CDR3 DNA reads TGCAGCGTTGTCCTCCAGGGATTCGAGCAGTACTTC.

The chain uses TRBV2 and TRBJ1-6; TRBD1 agrees at 7 bases. J lost 7 bases, V lost 3 bases, and 6 bases had no gene match. Germline values: CDR1 SNHLY, CDR2 FYNNEI. CDR3 size: 15 residues. CDR3 sequence reads: CASSDRQGGNSPLHF. The CDR3 DNA reads TGTGCCAGCAGTGATCGACAGGGAGGCAATTCACCCCTCCACTTT.

The sample holds one count of this clone. J is TRBJ2-7 and V is TRBV11-2, with 8 bases aligning to TRBD2. The CDR3 has 14 amino acids. In germline, CDR1 is SGHAT, CDR2 FQNNGV. Losses at the gene ends were 5 bases for V and 6 bases for J; bases not matched to a gene: 9. CDR3 in amino acids: CASSPGRVGGEQYF. CDR3 nucleotides: TGTGCCAGCAGCCCCGGGAGGGTTGGCGGCGAGCAGTACTTC. The full variable domain, with the rest looked up from reference TRBV11-2 and TRBJ2-7, is EAGVAQSPRYKIIEKRQSVAFWCNPISGHATLYWYQQILGQGPKLLIQFQNNGVVDDSQLPKDRFSAERLKGVDSTLKIQPAKLEDSAVYLCASSPGRVGGEQYFGPGTRLTVT.

This clone occurred a few times. V gene TRBV7-8 combines with J gene TRBJ2-2, with a tentative D call TRBD1 (5 bases). The CDR3 is 14 residues long. The germline V and J ends were trimmed by 4 bases and 0 bases, with 6 bases remaining between them. Germline lookup yields CDR1 SGHVS and CDR2 FQNEAQ. CDR3 loop: CASSWGPNTGELFF. In nucleotides, the CDR3 is TGTGCCAGCAGCTGGGGCCCGAACACCGGGGAGCTGTTTTTT.

As concerns this clone: The sample carries other DNA sequences with the same CDR3. CDR3 protein: CASSPDSSYEQYF. Here the CDR3 DNA reads TGTGCCAGCAGCCCGGACAGTTCCTACGAGCAGTACTTC. V gene TRBV11-3 combines with J gene TRBJ2-7, with D maybe TRBD1 (6 bases). The ends were cut back, 5 bases at V and 1 base at J, with 9 bases in the middle. This CDR3 region has 13 residues. Germline-derived CDR1 and CDR2 are SGHNT and YENEEA.

The V gene is TRBV27, the J gene TRBJ2-7; a possible D gene is TRBD2 (6 bases). This CDR3 region has 14 residues. Deletions cut 3 bases from V and 5 bases from J, with 14 bases between. Germline-derived CDR1 and CDR2 are MNHEY and SMNVEV (reference sequence). The CDR3 spells CASSLMRDNHEQYF. The DNA of the CDR3 is TGTGCCAGCAGTTTGATGCGGGATAACCACGAGCAGTACTTC.